What follows describes a single T cell receptor (beta chain). What it binds is unknown. Assaying covered roughly 92,000 TCR templates per sample. Method: immunoSEQ multiplex PCR; TCRdb's copy keeps in-frame clones and lacks some. The sample carries roughly 26,000 clones, approximately 80% recorded once. The record originates from a study of siplizumab effects on memory and regulatory T cells. Overall study results and limits: Naive T cells were seen as more diverse than memory cells and as major alloresponse contributors.

The CDR3 contains 17 residues. V dropped 0 bases and J dropped 3; count of bases not matched to a gene: 8. Germline loops: CDR1 LGHNA, CDR2 YSLEER. Input material: memory CD4+ T cells sorted from blood. The sequence was collected from a human donor in good health. The gene calls are TRBV4-3 and TRBJ2-5, with TRBD2 identical over 9 bases. CDR3 residues: CASSQEGGRARKETQYF. The CDR3 DNA is TGCGCCAGCAGCCAAGAAGGCGGGAGGGCCCGGAAAGAGACCCAGTACTTC.